This is a list of T cell receptor beta chains from one sample in a study of monozygotic twins with inflammatory bowel disease. TCRdb derives one entry per CDR3 protein from the 5' RACE reads, leaving out DNA. The sample holds around 410,000 distinct CDR3 sequences. The sample was blood. These receptors all come from a human donor with ulcerative colitis or Crohn's disease, or a healthy co-twin of an affected twin (not recorded which). CDR3s include the opening cysteine and the closing phenylalanine or tryptophan.

J gene | V gene | CDR3 protein
TRBJ2-7 | TRBV20-1 | CSARDLRSEQYF
TRBJ1-2 | TRBV6-2/TRBV6-3 | CASSYTYGYTF
TRBJ1-5 | TRBV11-2 | CASSSDSYSNQPQHF
TRBJ1-2 | TRBV5-1 | CASSKEAEYGYTF
TRBJ2-1 | TRBV6-2/TRBV6-3 | CASSYSNLAGGAYNEQFF
TRBJ1-5 | TRBV18 | CASSPGTQPQHF
TRBJ1-1 | TRBV4-2 | CASSFSGGGMNTEAFF
TRBJ1-5 | TRBV28 | CASTTTGQGYNQPQHF
TRBJ1-6 | TRBV1 | CTSSQRAGTRNSPLHF
TRBJ2-5 | TRBV24-1 | CATSDSLTSGGRETQYF
TRBJ2-1 | TRBV7-9 | CASGLDTDEQFF
TRBJ1-5 | TRBV10-3 | CAISEGGGNQPQHF
TRBJ1-1 | TRBV3-1 | CASSHGDTEAFF
TRBJ2-1 | TRBV5-6 | CASSYFTDRTYNEQFF
TRBJ1-4 | TRBV6-1 | CASSLRTGTGGEKLFF
TRBJ2-3 | TRBV5-1 | CASSLPGGPTDTQYF
TRBJ2-2 | TRBV4-3 | CASSQTTGAIGELFF
TRBJ1-1 | TRBV7-9 | CASSETGGRTEAFF
TRBJ1-2 | TRBV29-1 | CSAVSTTDNYGYTF
TRBJ1-5 | TRBV19 | CASSIPQGGQPQHF
TRBJ1-1 | TRBV29-1 | CSVDLIGNTEAFF
TRBJ1-5 | TRBV28 | CASRTSNQPQHF
TRBJ2-3 | TRBV28 | CASRTGLHTQYF
TRBJ1-2 | TRBV5-1 | CASSAGEDYGYTF
TRBJ2-1 | TRBV7-3 | CASSLVAGGLNEQFF
TRBJ1-4 | TRBV20-1 | CSAREGQNEKLFF
TRBJ2-3 | TRBV5-4 | CASSIGASDTQYF
TRBJ1-2 | TRBV6-2/TRBV6-3 | CASSYSDSPILRGYTF
TRBJ2-2 | TRBV27 | CPSTPKASGNTGELFF
TRBJ2-1 | TRBV20-1 | CSANPGTGWNEQFF
TRBJ1-2 | TRBV9 | CASSVAWSYTF
TRBJ1-5 | TRBV2 | CASSEFPGVGQPQHF
TRBJ2-1 | TRBV6-5 | CASSYQSYNEQFF
TRBJ2-5 | TRBV5-1 | CASSLAGNRVLQGTQYF
TRBJ2-5 | TRBV28 | CASSPAPLAAGQETQYF
TRBJ2-5 | TRBV7-8 | CASRPSGAGETQYF
TRBJ1-1 | TRBV3-1 | CASSQASRVGEAFF
TRBJ2-1 | TRBV27 | CASSYRVLYNEQFF
TRBJ1-5 | TRBV7-2 | CASSPGQVGGQPQHF
TRBJ2-7 | TRBV10-3 | CAISEGGEQYF
TRBJ2-1 | TRBV24-1 | CATSGRDSYNEQFF
TRBJ1-1 | TRBV7-9 | CASNWGQRLTEAFF
TRBJ2-6 | TRBV7-7 | CASSALAGVSGANVLTF
TRBJ2-7 | TRBV12-3/TRBV12-4 | CASSLDPKAYEQYF
TRBJ1-2 | TRBV9 | CASSVSSVGYGYTF
TRBJ1-2 | TRBV10-3 | CAISGGKKPSGYTF
TRBJ1-2 | TRBV20-1 | CSASWTGGLDGYTF